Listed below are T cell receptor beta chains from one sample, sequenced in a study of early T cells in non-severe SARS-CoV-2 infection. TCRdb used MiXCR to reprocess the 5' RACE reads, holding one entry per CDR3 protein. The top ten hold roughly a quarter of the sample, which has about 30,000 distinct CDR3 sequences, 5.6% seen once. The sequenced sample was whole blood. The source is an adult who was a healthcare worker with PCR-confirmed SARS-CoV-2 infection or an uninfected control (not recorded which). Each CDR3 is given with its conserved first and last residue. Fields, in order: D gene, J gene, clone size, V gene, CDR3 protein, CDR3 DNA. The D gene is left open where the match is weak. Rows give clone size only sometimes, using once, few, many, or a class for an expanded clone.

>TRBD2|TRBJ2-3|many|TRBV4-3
CASSQVSGAPDTQYF
TGCGCCAGCAGCCAAGTTAGCGGGGCGCCAGATACGCAGTATTTT
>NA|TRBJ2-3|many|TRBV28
CASRRSDTQYF
TGTGCCAGCAGAAGGTCCGATACGCAGTATTTT
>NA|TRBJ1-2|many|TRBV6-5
CASSGHSAYGYTF
TGTGCCAGCAGCGGACACTCAGCATATGGCTACACCTTC
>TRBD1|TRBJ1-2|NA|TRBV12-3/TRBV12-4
CASSLGTGSPYTF
TGTGCCAGCAGTTTGGGGACAGGGTCTCCCTACACCTTC
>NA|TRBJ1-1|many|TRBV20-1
CSATTTANTEAFF
TGCAGTGCTACTACCACGGCGAACACTGAAGCTTTCTTT
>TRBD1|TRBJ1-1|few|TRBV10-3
CAIQGVYTEAFF
TGTGCCATACAGGGGGTGTATACTGAAGCTTTCTTT
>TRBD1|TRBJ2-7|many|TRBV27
CASSLDRNTYEQYF
TGTGCCAGCAGTTTGGACAGGAACACCTACGAGCAGTACTTC
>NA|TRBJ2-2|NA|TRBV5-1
CASSLDPGELFF
TGCGCCAGCAGCCTGGACCCCGGGGAGCTGTTTTTT
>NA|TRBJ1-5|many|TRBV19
CASTIWAGDNQPQHF
TGTGCCAGTACCATCTGGGCGGGGGACAATCAGCCCCAGCATTTT
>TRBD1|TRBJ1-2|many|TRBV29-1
CSVPFSDRAPFF
TGCAGCGTGCCTTTCTCCGACAGGGCTCCTTTCTTC
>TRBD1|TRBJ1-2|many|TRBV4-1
CASSQDQGTGGASGYTF
TGCGCCAGCAGCCAAGATCAGGGGACAGGGGGCGCGAGTGGCTACACCTTC
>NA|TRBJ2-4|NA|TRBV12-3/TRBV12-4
CASSPRVLAKNIQYF
TGTGCCAGCAGCCCCCGAGTACTAGCCAAAAACATTCAGTACTTC
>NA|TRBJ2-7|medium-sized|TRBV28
CASSSRHYEQYF
TGTGCCAGCAGTTCCCGGCACTACGAGCAGTACTTC
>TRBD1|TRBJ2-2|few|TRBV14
CASSRTSPGGNTGELFF
TGTGCCAGCAGTCGGACATCCCCAGGGGGGAACACCGGGGAGCTGTTTTTT
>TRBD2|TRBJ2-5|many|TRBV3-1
CASSQASGRETQYF
TGTGCCAGCAGCCAAGCTAGCGGGAGAGAGACCCAGTACTTC
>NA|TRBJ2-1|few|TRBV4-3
CASSQEERYNEQFF
TGCGCCAGCAGCCAAGAAGAGCGCTACAATGAGCAGTTCTTC
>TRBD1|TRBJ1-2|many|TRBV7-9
CASSDRTGGDGYTF
TGTGCCAGCAGCGACAGGACAGGCGGCGATGGCTACACCTTC
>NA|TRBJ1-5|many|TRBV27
CASSLRAQYSNQPQHF
TGTGCCAGCAGTTTAAGGGCACAATATAGCAATCAGCCCCAGCATTTT
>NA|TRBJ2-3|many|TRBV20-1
CSAREGSHWTDTQYF
TGCAGTGCTAGAGAAGGGAGCCACTGGACAGATACGCAGTATTTT
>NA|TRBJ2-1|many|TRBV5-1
CASSFDLTYNEQFF
TGCGCCAGCAGCTTCGACCTTACCTACAATGAGCAGTTCTTC
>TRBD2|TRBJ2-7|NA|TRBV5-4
CASSLDSGRSEQYF
TGTGCCAGCAGCTTGGATAGCGGGAGAAGCGAGCAGTACTTC
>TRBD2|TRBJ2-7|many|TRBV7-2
CASSLGGGAVPYEQYF
TGTGCCAGCAGCTTAGGGGGAGGGGCCGTTCCCTACGAGCAGTACTTC
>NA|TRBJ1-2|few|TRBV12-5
CASGIGTFNYGYTF
TGTGCTAGTGGTATCGGGACTTTTAACTATGGCTACACCTTC
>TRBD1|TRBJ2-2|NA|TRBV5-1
CASSYSTGGTGELFF
TGCGCCAGCAGCTATTCGACAGGGGGCACCGGGGAGCTGTTTTTT
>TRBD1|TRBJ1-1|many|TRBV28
CASSPPGGANTEAFF
TGTGCCAGCAGTCCACCAGGGGGCGCGAACACTGAAGCTTTCTTT
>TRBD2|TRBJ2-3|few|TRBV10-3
CAISEPPGGTSGGLTDTQYF
TGTGCCATCAGTGAGCCCCCCGGAGGGACTAGCGGGGGGCTCACAGATACGCAGTATTTT
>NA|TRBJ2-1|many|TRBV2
CASRAPPGNEQFF
TGTGCCAGCAGGGCGCCACCTGGCAATGAGCAGTTCTTC
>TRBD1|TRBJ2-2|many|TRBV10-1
CASSDETGRAGELFF
TGCGCCAGCAGTGATGAGACAGGGCGCGCCGGGGAGCTGTTTTTT
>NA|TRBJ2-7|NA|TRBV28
CASSWALTDEQYF
TGTGCCAGCAGTTGGGCCCTTACGGACGAGCAGTACTTC
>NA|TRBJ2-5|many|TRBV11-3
CASRPGLGETQYF
TGTGCCAGCAGACCAGGGTTGGGAGAGACCCAGTACTTC
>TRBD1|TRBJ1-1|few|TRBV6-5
CASSSPDRGRRGTEAFF
TGTGCCAGCAGTAGCCCCGACAGGGGGCGAAGGGGCACTGAAGCTTTCTTT
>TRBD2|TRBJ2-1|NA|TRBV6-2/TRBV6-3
CASSYVGSGVGDEQFF
TGTGCCAGCAGTTACGTGGGTAGCGGGGTTGGAGATGAGCAGTTCTTC
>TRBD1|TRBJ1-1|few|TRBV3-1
CASSHGTVNTEAFF
TGTGCCAGCAGCCACGGGACAGTGAACACTGAAGCTTTCTTT
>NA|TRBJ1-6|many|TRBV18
CASSPTDDNSPLHF
TGTGCCAGCTCACCAACGGATGATAATTCACCCCTCCACTTT
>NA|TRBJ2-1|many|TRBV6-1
CASTGDWNEQFF
TGTGCCAGCACTGGTGATTGGAATGAGCAGTTCTTC
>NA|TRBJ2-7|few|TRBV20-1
CSAREGSPRSYEQYF
TGCAGTGCTAGAGAAGGGTCGCCCCGCTCCTACGAGCAGTACTTC
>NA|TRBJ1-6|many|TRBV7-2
CASSSAINSPLHF
TGTGCCAGCAGCTCAGCCATTAATTCACCCCTCCACTTT
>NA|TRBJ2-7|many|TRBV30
CAWSRGAWEQYF
TGTGCCTGGAGCCGAGGGGCCTGGGAGCAGTACTTC
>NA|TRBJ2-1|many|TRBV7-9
CASSLLYNEQFF
TGTGCCAGCAGCTTACTCTACAATGAGCAGTTCTTC
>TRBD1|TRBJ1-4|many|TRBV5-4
CASSSGTGNEKLFF
TGTGCCAGCAGCTCCGGGACAGGGAATGAAAAACTGTTTTTT
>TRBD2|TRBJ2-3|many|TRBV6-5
CASSGLATSYTQYF
TGTGCCAGCAGTGGACTAGCCACATCTTATACGCAGTATTTT
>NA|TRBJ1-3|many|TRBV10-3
CAIRPSSGNTIYF
TGTGCCATCAGGCCGAGCTCTGGAAACACCATATATTTT
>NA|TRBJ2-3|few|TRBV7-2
CASSFPTDTQYF
TGTGCCAGCAGCTTCCCAACAGATACGCAGTATTTT
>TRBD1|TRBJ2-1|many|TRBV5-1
CASRDGQGAHNEQFF
TGCGCCAGCAGGGATGGACAGGGGGCCCACAATGAGCAGTTCTTC
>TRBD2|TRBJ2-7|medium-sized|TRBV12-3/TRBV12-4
CASSSFGLGTYEQYF
TGTGCCAGCAGTTCGTTCGGACTAGGGACCTACGAGCAGTACTTC
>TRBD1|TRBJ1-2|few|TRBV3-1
CASSHSTGTYGYTF
TGTGCCAGCAGCCACTCGACAGGGACCTATGGCTACACCTTC
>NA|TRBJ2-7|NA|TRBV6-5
CASSYSFGAYEQYF
TGTGCCAGCAGTTATAGTTTCGGGGCCTACGAGCAGTACTTC
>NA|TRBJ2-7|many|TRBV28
CASRQGLRYEQYF
TGTGCCAGCAGACAAGGACTGAGATACGAGCAGTACTTC
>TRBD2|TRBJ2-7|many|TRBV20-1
CSAPTDSGSYEQYF
TGCAGTGCTCCCACCGATAGCGGGAGCTACGAGCAGTACTTC